This TCR beta chain is from a study of blood T cell repertoires in COVID-19. Overall study: PBMCs, B-cell-depleted T cells, or T cells provided the cDNA or gDNA that made up the material.

How the authors handled the data: Quantification of nucleated cells was approximated via reference gene primer amplification. Clones were read by immunoSEQ multiplex PCR, and TCRdb kept only the in-frame ones, dropping some. V, J and clone size were drawn from that table, and D and trimming were deduced from the DNA. The sample lists fewer than 450,000 clones, more than 85% seen once, with roughly 1% in the top ten. Ages ranged from about 18 to 89 years, with residence in around 24 US areas. Trimming at V came to 1 base and at J to 5 bases, leaving 5 bases not matched to a gene. The CDR3 has 16 residues. Germline-derived CDR1 and CDR2 are SGDLS and YYNGEE.

The specimen was PBMCs or T cells enriched from blood (not recorded which). The TCR originated in a woman in her 30s who had recovered from COVID-19. The chain joins TRBV9 to TRBJ2-5, with 13 bases aligning to TRBD2. The DNA of the CDR3 is TGTGCCAGCAGCGTAACTAGCGGGGGGGCTTATGAGACCCAGTACTTC. Encoded protein: CASSVTSGGAYETQYF.